These 26 T cell receptor beta chains were sequenced from one sample in a study of CD8 T cells in Susac syndrome. RNA, at about 0.5 to 1 ug, was reverse transcribed with random hexamers. TCRdb reprocessed the immunoSEQ multiplex PCR reads with MiXCR, giving one entry per CDR3 protein. The sample has about 150,000 distinct CDR3 sequences, approximately 95% seen once; the top ten hold over 0.1%. The sequenced material came from CD4+ T cells from PBMCs. All receptors derive from a human donor with multiple sclerosis.

The V call is TRBV2, the J call TRBJ2-3; weak D call: TRBD1 (6 bases). The length of the CDR3 is 16 residues. With 6 bases removed from V and 1 base from J, the gap between germline ends came to 17 bases. CDR1 and CDR2 (germline): SNHLY, FYNNEI. The CDR3 sequence: CASSLTGTRGTDTQYF. Here the CDR3 DNA reads TGTGCCAGCAGCCTGACAGGCACGCGGGGCACAGATACGCAGTATTTT.

J is TRBJ1-2 and V is TRBV6-5, with TRBD1 identical over 7 bases. From germline, CDR1 is MNHEY and CDR2 SVGAGI. The CDR3 has 15 residues. V was clipped by 6 bases and J by 7 bases; unmatched bases: 14. The CDR3 loop is CASRRFDRVPGGYTF. The CDR3 nucleotides are TGTGCCAGCAGACGCTTCGACAGGGTTCCTGGTGGCTACACCTTC.

The rearrangement uses TRBV15 and TRBJ2-1, with D unclear. The CDR3 length is 15 residues. In germline, CDR1 is LNHNV, CDR2 YYDKDF (reference sequence). V lost 0 bases, J lost 0 bases, and 6 bases lay in between. CDR3 amino acids: CATSRDLTSYNEQFF. The CDR3 DNA follows: TGTGCCACCAGCAGAGACTTGACCTCCTACAATGAGCAGTTCTTC.

The V gene is TRBV20-1, the J gene TRBJ2-4; TRBD1 or TRBD2 may be the D gene (5 bases each). V lost 7 bases and J 1 base, leaving 5 bases between the germline ends. Germline V CDR1 and CDR2: DFQATT, SNEGSKA (reference sequence). This CDR3 is built from 11 residues. The CDR3, as DNA: TGCAGTGGGGGGGCCAAAAACATTCAGTACTTC. The encoded protein is CSGGAKNIQYF.

The chain links TRBV5-1 to TRBJ2-7; tentatively, D is TRBD1 (6 bases). Germline values: CDR1 SGHRS, CDR2 YFSETQ. The CDR3 extends over 15 amino acids. V shed 4 bases and J shed 4 bases, with 18 bases lying between them. The CDR3 nucleotides read TGCGCCAGCAGCCCGAAACTGACAGGCGATTACGAGCAGTACTTC. It is translated as CASSPKLTGDYEQYF.

J is TRBJ1-5 and V is TRBV6-5, with D hard to call. V lost 0 bases to trimming and J lost 5 bases, with 5 bases between them. This CDR3 is 13 amino acids long. The V gene's germline CDR1 is MNHEY and CDR2 SVGAGI. The CDR3 loop is CASSYSRYQPQHF. In DNA, the CDR3 is TGTGCCAGCAGTTACTCGAGGTATCAGCCCCAGCATTTT.

Here the CDR3 DNA reads TGTGCCAGTAGGCCGGAGCGGCTCTCCTACGAGCAGTACTTC. Its translation: CASRPERLSYEQYF. The V call is TRBV19, the J call TRBJ2-7; perhaps TRBD2 as D (5 bases). The ends were cut back, 6 bases at V and 0 bases at J, with 12 bases in the middle. Germline V gene lookup returns CDR1 LNHDA and CDR2 SQIVND (reference sequence). The CDR3 has 14 amino acids.

This rearrangement joins TRBV27 to TRBJ2-2; D not resolved. Between the trimmed V and J ends, which lost 6 bases and 1 base, there was a span of 9 bases. Germline V gene sequence: CDR1 MNHEY, CDR2 SMNVEV (reference sequence). CDR3 length: 14 residues. The CDR3 DNA sequence: TGTGCCAGCAGCTCCCCAAAGAACACCGGGGAGCTGTTTTTT. It specifies CASSSPKNTGELFF.

J is TRBJ2-7 and V is TRBV20-1; no firm D call. Germline V gene lookup returns CDR1 DFQATT and CDR2 SNEGSKA (reference sequence). Trimming took 3 bases from V and 1 from J, leaving 7 bases between them. This CDR3 has 12 residues. CDR3: CSASPTSYEQYF. CDR3 DNA sequence: TGCAGTGCTAGTCCGACATCCTACGAGCAGTACTTC.

V gene TRBV9 combines with J gene TRBJ2-7; D unclear. V lost 0 bases and J 6 bases, leaving 10 bases between the germline ends. Germline CDR1 SGDLS, CDR2 YYNGEE. The CDR3 is 13 amino acids. CDR3 sequence reads: CASSVGLYAEQYF. The CDR3 coding sequence is TGTGCCAGCAGCGTAGGATTGTACGCCGAGCAGTACTTC.

The chain joins TRBV5-4 to TRBJ2-7, with TRBD2 as a possible D gene (6 bases). This CDR3 spans 15 amino acids. Germline loops: CDR1 SGHNT, CDR2 YYREEE (reference sequence). The V end lost 4 bases, the J end lost 6 bases, and 20 bases lay between the germline ends. The CDR3 DNA follows: TGTGCCAGCAGCCGCAAGACTAGTTCCGCAGGCGAGCAGTACTTC. It encodes CASSRKTSSAGEQYF.

This rearrangement joins TRBV24-1 to TRBJ2-1; TRBD2 agrees at 14 bases. This CDR3 is 18 amino acids long. Looked up from germline, CDR1 is KGHDR and CDR2 is SFDVKD. The junction had 10 bases not matched to a gene; V was cut back by 3 bases and J by 7 bases. The CDR3, as DNA: TGTGCCACCAGTGATCTATTGACTAGCGGGGGGGCCAGGAATGAGCAGTTCTTC. Amino acid sequence: CATSDLLTSGGARNEQFF.

The chain carries TRBV6-6 and TRBJ1-1; D call uncertain. The V and J ends lost 7 bases and 1 base respectively, with 10 bases between them. This CDR3 is 13 amino acids long. CDR1 MNHNY and CDR2 SVGAGI come from the germline V gene (reference sequence). The CDR3 is CASTRTENTEAFF. In DNA form, the CDR3 reads TGTGCCAGCACCCGAACCGAGAACACTGAAGCTTTCTTT.

The rearrangement joins TRBV20-1 to TRBJ1-1; a possible D gene is TRBD1 (5 bases). The V end lost 3 bases, the J end lost 0 bases, and 11 bases lay between the germline ends. The germline CDR1 and CDR2 sequences are DFQATT and SNEGSKA (reference sequence). This CDR3 contains 14 residues. The CDR3: CSARRLGVNTEAFF. CDR3 DNA sequence: TGCAGTGCTAGGCGCTTAGGGGTGAACACTGAAGCTTTCTTT.

J is TRBJ2-5 and V is TRBV20-1; TRBD2 matches 8 bases. There are 14 residues in the CDR3. In germline, CDR1 is DFQATT, CDR2 SNEGSKA (reference sequence). The CDR3 sequence: CKLDGGENRETQYF. The CDR3 coding sequence is TGCAAACTCGACGGGGGGGAGAATCGAGAGACCCAGTACTTC.

The J gene is TRBJ2-5, the V gene TRBV7-2; 10 positions match TRBD2. Trimming at V came to 2 bases and at J to 14 bases, leaving 5 bases not matched to a gene. CDR3 length equals 12 residues. Germline V gene lookup returns CDR1 SGHTA and CDR2 FQGNSA. The CDR3 nucleotides read TGTGCCAGCAGCTTATCAGCGGGGGGGCAATACTTC. This codes for CASSLSAGGQYF.

This clonotype was recorded only once. The chain joins TRBV3-1 to TRBJ2-1; D ambiguous. This CDR3 has 13 residues. The V end lost 0 bases, the J end lost 11 bases, and 11 bases lay between the germline ends. Looked up from germline, CDR1 is LGHDT and CDR2 is YNNKEL (reference sequence). CDR3 DNA sequence: TGTGCCAGCAGCCAAGATCCCTTTTCAAAGCAGTTCTTC. This codes for CASSQDPFSKQFF.

The rearrangement links TRBV9 to TRBJ2-1; D call uncertain. The V gene's germline CDR1 is SGDLS and CDR2 YYNGEE. The CDR3 covers 14 residues. Trimming left V 0 bases short and J 8 bases short, with 12 bases between. The CDR3 reads CASSVGPGSDEQFF. The DNA for the CDR3 is TGTGCCAGCAGCGTAGGTCCAGGATCGGATGAGCAGTTCTTC.

The chain links TRBV20-1 to TRBJ1-1; D possibly corresponds to TRBD1 (5 bases). Trimming left V 5 bases short and J 4 bases short, with 20 bases between. Germline V gives CDR1 DFQATT, CDR2 SNEGSKA (reference sequence). CDR3 length: 15 amino acids. The CDR3: CSAFSGRARGTEAFF. CDR3 nucleotide sequence: TGCAGTGCTTTCTCGGGACGGGCTCGGGGCACTGAAGCTTTCTTT.

The rearrangement joins TRBV6-6 to TRBJ2-1, with 9 bases identical to TRBD1. Germline assignment: CDR1 MNHNY and CDR2 SVGAGI (reference sequence). The CDR3 extends over 14 amino acids. The ends lost 6 bases at V and 6 bases at J; junction bases unmatched: 6. In nucleotides, the CDR3 is TGTGCCAGCAGCTCACAGGGGGCCTCCAATGAGCAGTTCTTC. As protein: CASSSQGASNEQFF.

The V gene is TRBV29-1, the J gene TRBJ1-1; D gene ambiguous. Germline V gene data show CDR1 as SQVTM and CDR2 as ANQGSEA. CDR3 size: 14 residues. V lost 7 bases to trimming and J lost 1 base, with 16 bases between them. The CDR3 DNA reads as TGCAGCGCCGATCGATACCGGGCGAACACTGAAGCTTTCTTT. The encoded protein is CSADRYRANTEAFF. Full variable domain (remainder filled in from reference TRBV29-1 and TRBJ1-1): SAVISQKPSRDICQRGTSLTIQCQVDSQVTMMFWYRQQPGQSLTLIATANQGSEATYESGFVIDKFPISRPNLTFSTLTVSNMSPEDSSIYLCSADRYRANTEAFFGQGTRLTVV.

This chain connects TRBV29-1 to TRBJ2-7, with D possibly being TRBD1 or TRBD2 (6 bases each). In germline, CDR1 is SQVTM, CDR2 ANQGSEA. V was shortened by 7 bases and J by 5 bases, with 18 bases between the two germline ends. This CDR3 has 13 amino acids. Written as DNA, the CDR3 is TGCAGCGGCAAGGACGGGGGACACGACGAGCAGTACTTC. It is translated as CSGKDGGHDEQYF.

CDR3: CAWSVLWDRGSSPLHF. CDR3 sequence (DNA): TGTGCCTGGAGTGTACTGTGGGACAGGGGTTCTTCACCCCTCCACTTT. The rearrangement links TRBV30 to TRBJ1-6; 10 bases line up with TRBD1. The germline V gene has CDR1 GTSNPN and CDR2 SVGIG (reference sequence). CDR3 size: 16 residues. V shed 0 bases, J shed 9 bases, and the junction held 8 bases outside the gene matches.

The genes are TRBV9 and TRBJ2-7, with 9 bases aligning to TRBD1. CDR1 and CDR2 (germline): SGDLS, YYNGEE. The CDR3 contains 15 residues. V trimming: 4 bases; J trimming: 2 bases; junction bases outside the gene matches: 7. CDR3: CASSPGTGPAYEQYF. CDR3 sequence (DNA): TGTGCCAGCAGCCCGGGGACAGGGCCCGCCTACGAGCAGTACTTC. The whole variable domain, remainder taken from reference TRBV9 and TRBJ2-7, is DSGVTQTPKHLITATGQRVTLRCSPRSGDLSVYWYQQSLDQGLQFLIQYYNGEERAKGNILERFSAQQFPDLHSELNLSSLELGDSALYFCASSPGTGPAYEQYFGPGTRLTVT.

The chain has TRBV30 and TRBJ1-2; D call uncertain. The germline V gene encodes CDR1 GTSNPN and CDR2 SVGIG (reference sequence). CDR3 length equals 13 residues. V was shortened by 0 bases and J by 6 bases, with 11 bases between the two germline ends. The CDR3 region has the DNA TGTGCCTGGAGTGTAGGCAGCTCTGATGGCTACACCTTC. Its translation is CAWSVGSSDGYTF.

The gene calls are TRBV7-9 and TRBJ1-1; 7 bases agree with TRBD1. Trimming took 4 bases from V and 3 from J; bases not matched to a gene: 5. The CDR3 runs 14 residues. CDR1 and CDR2 from the germline V gene are SEHNR and FQNEAQ (reference sequence). CDR3 bases: TGTGCCAGCAGCTCGACAGGGAGAGACACTGAAGCTTTCTTT. It codes for CASSSTGRDTEAFF.